This T cell receptor (beta chain) was captured by sequencing in a study of OX40 agonist ivuxolimab in advanced cancers. V lost 4 bases and J lost 0, with 14 bases in between. This CDR3 has 16 residues. Germline assignment: CDR1 SGHRS and CDR2 YFSETQ. Sequencing used immunoSEQ multiplex PCR; TCRdb keeps in-frame clones, though not all of them. The sample contains 75,000 to 95,000 clones, just under 95% of which appear only once. The sample here was CD4+ or CD8+ T cells sorted from blood, taken in a trial of the OX40 agonist ivuxolimab. The chain joins TRBV5-1 to TRBJ2-1; D is undetermined. The sequence was collected from an adult with an advanced solid tumor such as melanoma, head and neck, liver or kidney cancer. CDR3 residues: CASSPDAASSYNEQFF. DNA of the CDR3: TGCGCCAGCAGCCCGGACGCGGCGAGCTCCTACAATGAGCAGTTCTTC.